The clone carrying this TCR beta chain was detected a few times. Its specificity is not known. Per germline, CDR1 SNHLY and CDR2 FYNNEI. This CDR3 contains 14 residues. J gave up 0 bases and V 8 bases, and 6 bases lay outside the gene matches. The source of the sample is a study of beta chain features in type 1 diabetes. Findings and limits, study-wide: cDNA sequencing could over-represent cells with high TCR expression. Shortening of TCRB CDR3s, moderate but significant, appeared in all four CD4+ subsets of Type 1 diabetes patients.

Every isolated RNA sample was fully reverse transcribed, so sequencing captured expressed TCRB transcripts. Read counts averaged approximately 3.6 million for samples of naive, central memory and regulatory T cells. Measured with immunoSEQ multiplex PCR; TCRdb has only the in-frame clones, and not every one. This repertoire shows nearly 350,000 clones, 8% found once; its top ten account for less than 0.45%. The sequenced material came from central memory CD4+ T cells from blood. This chain connects TRBV2 to TRBJ2-7; TRBD2 aligns across 8 bases. This receptor was taken from a woman younger than 30 in good health. In DNA form, the CDR3 reads TGTGCCAGCGTCCGGAGCGGGAGCTCCTACGAGCAGTACTTC. Protein sequence: CASVRSGSSYEQYF.